This TCR beta chain was recovered during a study of CD8+CD57+ T cells in acquired aplastic anemia. General study results and limits: Patients were compared with controls for CD8+ Simpson's diversity, and no significant difference emerged.

Germline assignment: CDR1 MNHNS and CDR2 SASEGT. V was clipped by 5 bases and J by 8 bases, with 21 bases between them. The CDR3 extends over 15 amino acids. Genomic DNA was employed as the template in profiling TCR beta VDJ and CDR3. Each CDR3 protein is one row after TCRdb ran MiXCR on the reads. The sample includes around 170,000 distinct CDR3 sequences, approximately 51% of them seen just once. There are many counts of this clonotype. Its antigen remains unidentified. Patients included in sequencing had previously demonstrated CD8+CD57+ cell expansion by flow cytometry. The receptor was isolated from a human donor with aplastic anemia. The V and J genes are TRBV6-1 and TRBJ1-2, with D possibly being TRBD1 (5 bases). Specimen: sorted CD4+, CD8+, or CD8+CD57+ T cells (not recorded which) from PBMCs. CDR3 bases: TGTGCCAGCAGTCCTAGTGGGACGGCCTCTAGGGGCTACACCTTC. Encoded protein: CASSPSGTASRGYTF.